This T cell receptor (beta chain) was documented in a study of cytomegalovirus exposure and HLA in healthy donors. This CDR3 spans 15 amino acids. Germline CDR1 is LGHNA and CDR2 is YNFKEQ. V shed 3 bases and J shed 0 bases, with 9 bases lying between them. PCR was performed using 60 Vbeta and 13 Jbeta primers. Assay used: immunoSEQ multiplex PCR; TCRdb lists only in-frame clones, some missing. This table lists tens of thousands of clones. The receptor was derived from a man aged 50 to 60 in good health and CMV-seronegative. The chain uses TRBV4-2 and TRBJ2-1, with a tentative D call TRBD2 (7 bases). Sequenced sample: PBMCs. Here the CDR3 DNA reads TGTGCCAGCAGCCAGAGGGGGGGCTCCTACAATGAGCAGTTCTTC. Translating gives CASSQRGGSYNEQFF.